This T cell receptor (beta chain) appears in the sequencing data of a study of cytomegalovirus exposure and HLA in healthy donors. Study-level points and caveats: Being productive about 90% or about 30% of the time was typical of most TCR beta V segments in an earlier analysis. A later analysis found most CMV-associated TCR beta chains apparently HLA-restricted. A missense DCLRE1C variant was associated with V- and J-gene trimming of TCR beta chains in a later analysis, and an independent cohort replicated the association.

The V end lost 5 bases, the J end lost 8 bases, and 19 bases lay between the germline ends. The CDR3 runs 14 residues. Per the germline V gene, CDR1 is SGHRS and CDR2 is YFSETQ. The study ran its PCR with 60 Vbeta and 13 Jbeta primers. This table comes from immunoSEQ multiplex PCR, and its TCRdb copy is limited to in-frame clones, with some not included. This sample has about 140,000 clones, with roughly 62% found just once. In the case of this clone: Its antigen is undetermined.

The chain couples TRBV5-1 to TRBJ1-2; no firm D call. The sample comprised PBMCs. The clonotype was recovered from a male donor in good health and CMV-seronegative. This chain's CDR3 is CASSSGTAGWGYTF. The CDR3 coding sequence is TGCGCCAGCAGTTCTGGTACAGCCGGATGGGGCTACACCTTC.